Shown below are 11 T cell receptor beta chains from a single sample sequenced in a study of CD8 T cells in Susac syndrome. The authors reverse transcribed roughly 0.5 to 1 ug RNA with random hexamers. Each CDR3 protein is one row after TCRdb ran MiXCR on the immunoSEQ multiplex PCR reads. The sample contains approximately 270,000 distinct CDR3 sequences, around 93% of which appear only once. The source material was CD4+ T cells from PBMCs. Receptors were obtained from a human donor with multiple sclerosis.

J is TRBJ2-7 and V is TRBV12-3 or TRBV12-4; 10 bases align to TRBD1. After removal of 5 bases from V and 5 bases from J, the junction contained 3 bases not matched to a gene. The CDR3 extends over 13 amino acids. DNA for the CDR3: TGTGCCAGCAGTGGGGGGACAGGGGACGAGCAGTACGTC. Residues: CASSGGTGDEQYV.

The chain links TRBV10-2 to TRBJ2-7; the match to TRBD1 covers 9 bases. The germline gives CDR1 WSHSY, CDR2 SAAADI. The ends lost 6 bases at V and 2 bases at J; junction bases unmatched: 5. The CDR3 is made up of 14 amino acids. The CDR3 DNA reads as TGCGCCAGCAGGGGACAGGGTCTCGCCTACGAGCAGTACTTC. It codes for CASRGQGLAYEQYF.

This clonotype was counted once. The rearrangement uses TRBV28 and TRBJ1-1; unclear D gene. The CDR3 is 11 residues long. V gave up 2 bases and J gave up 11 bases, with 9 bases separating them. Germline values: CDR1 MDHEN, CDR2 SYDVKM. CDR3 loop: CASSLPPRAFF. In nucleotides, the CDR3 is TGTGCCAGCAGTTTACCCCCGCGGGCTTTCTTT.

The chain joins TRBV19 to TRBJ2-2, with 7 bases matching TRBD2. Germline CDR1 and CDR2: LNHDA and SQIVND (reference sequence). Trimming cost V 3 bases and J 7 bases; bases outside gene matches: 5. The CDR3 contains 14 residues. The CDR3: CASSITSVGGELFF. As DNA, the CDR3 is TGTGCCAGTAGTATCACTAGCGTAGGCGGGGAGCTGTTTTTT.

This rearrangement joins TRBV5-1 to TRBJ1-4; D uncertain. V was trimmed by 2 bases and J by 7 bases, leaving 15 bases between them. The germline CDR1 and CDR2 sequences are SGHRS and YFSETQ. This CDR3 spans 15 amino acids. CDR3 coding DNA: TGCGCCAGCAGCTTCCGGCTTGCGGCGGGTGAAAAACTGTTTTTT. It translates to CASSFRLAAGEKLFF.

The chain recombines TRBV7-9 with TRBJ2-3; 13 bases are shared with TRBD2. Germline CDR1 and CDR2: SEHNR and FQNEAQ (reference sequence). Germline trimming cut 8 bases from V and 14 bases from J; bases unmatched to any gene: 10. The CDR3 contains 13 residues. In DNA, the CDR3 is TGTGCCAGCGGCGGACTAGCGGGGGCAGTGCCGTATTTT. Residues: CASGGLAGAVPYF.

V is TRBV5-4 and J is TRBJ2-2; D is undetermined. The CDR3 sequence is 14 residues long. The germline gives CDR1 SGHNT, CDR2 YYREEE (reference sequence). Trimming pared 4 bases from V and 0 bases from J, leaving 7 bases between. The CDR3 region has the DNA TGTGCCAGCAGCCCCCGGGCGAACACCGGGGAGCTGTTTTTT. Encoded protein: CASSPRANTGELFF.

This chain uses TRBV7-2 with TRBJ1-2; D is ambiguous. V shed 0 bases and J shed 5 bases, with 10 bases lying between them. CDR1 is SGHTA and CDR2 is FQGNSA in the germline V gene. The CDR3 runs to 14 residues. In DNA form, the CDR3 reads TGTGCCAGCAGCTTAGCCAGGTCCGCGTATGGCTACACCTTC. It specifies CASSLARSAYGYTF.

The CDR3 here is CATNRVGLAKNIQYF. The CDR3 nucleotides read TGTGCCACAAACAGGGTCGGGTTAGCCAAAAACATTCAGTACTTC. This sequence joins TRBV28 and TRBJ2-4; maybe TRBD1 (6 bases). The CDR3 contains 15 residues. Trimming removed 10 bases at V and 0 bases at J, with 16 bases between. Germline assignment: CDR1 MDHEN and CDR2 SYDVKM.

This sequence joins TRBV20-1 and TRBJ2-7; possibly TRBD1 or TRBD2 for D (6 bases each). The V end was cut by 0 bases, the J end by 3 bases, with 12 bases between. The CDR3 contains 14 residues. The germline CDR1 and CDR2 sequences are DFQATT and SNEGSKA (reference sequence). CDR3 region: CSAREHGGYYEQYF. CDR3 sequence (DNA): TGCAGTGCTAGAGAGCACGGGGGCTACTACGAGCAGTACTTC.

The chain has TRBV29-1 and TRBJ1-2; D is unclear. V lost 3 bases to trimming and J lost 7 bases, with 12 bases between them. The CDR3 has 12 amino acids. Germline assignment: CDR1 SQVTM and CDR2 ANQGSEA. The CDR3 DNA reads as TGCAGCGTTGATCCGGGAGAATCTGGCTACACCTTC. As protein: CSVDPGESGYTF.